This is a list of T cell receptor beta chains from one sample in a study of cytomegalovirus exposure and HLA in healthy donors. Sequencing used immunoSEQ multiplex PCR; TCRdb keeps in-frame clones, though not all of them. Among some 76,000 clones listed, roughly four fifths were seen once. Sequencing used PBMCs. These receptors were collected from a male donor in good health and CMV-seropositive. The CDR3 runs from the conserved cysteine through the conserved F or W. D genes are given only for firm matches. Clone size is not always given. Where it is, it says once, few, many or a class for expanded clones.

J gene | clone size | V gene | D gene | CDR3 protein | CDR3 DNA
TRBJ2-2 | NA | TRBV9 | TRBD1 | CASSSGEGAGGELFF | TGTGCCAGCAGCTCCGGTGAGGGGGCAGGAGGGGAGCTGTTTTTT
TRBJ1-5 | few | TRBV30 | TRBD1 | CAWSAGTAAQPQHF | TGTGCCTGGAGTGCCGGGACAGCTGCTCAGCCCCAGCATTTT
TRBJ1-1 | NA | TRBV29-1 | NA | CSVGVPGTEAFF | TGCAGCGTTGGGGTTCCGGGCACTGAAGCTTTCTTT
TRBJ1-6 | NA | TRBV4-3 | TRBD1 | CASSQLMGQGDNSPLHF | TGCGCCAGCAGCCAACTGATGGGACAGGGCGATAATTCACCCCTCCACTTT
TRBJ2-7 | NA | TRBV7-2 | TRBD1 | CASSLDRGWAEQYF | TGTGCCAGCAGTTTAGACAGGGGGTGGGCCGAGCAGTACTTC
TRBJ2-5 | NA | TRBV4-2 | TRBD2 | CASSQTSWTSGRSQETQYF | TGTGCCAGCAGCCAGACATCTTGGACTAGCGGGAGGAGCCAAGAGACCCAGTACTTC
TRBJ2-2 | few | TRBV7-3 | TRBD2 | CASSNSGSPNGELFF | TGTGCCAGCAGCAATAGCGGGAGCCCCAACGGGGAGCTGTTTTTT
TRBJ1-2 | once | TRBV27 | NA | CASTGGYTF | TGTGCCAGCACAGGGGGCTACACCTTC
TRBJ2-7 | NA | TRBV4-2 | TRBD2 | CASSQAEREHDEQYF | TGTGCCAGCAGCCAGGCCGAGCGGGAGCACGACGAGCAGTACTTC
TRBJ1-1 | NA | TRBV19 | NA | CASSIGGNAEAFF | TGTGCCAGTAGTATCGGGGGGAATGCTGAAGCTTTCTTT
TRBJ2-1 | few | TRBV7-2 | TRBD1 | CASSADRGRIFNEQFF | TGTGCCAGCAGCGCCGACAGGGGGCGTATATTCAATGAGCAGTTCTTC
TRBJ2-5 | few | TRBV6-5 | TRBD2 | CASSGGAFSETQYF | TGTGCCAGCAGCGGGGGGGCCTTCTCGGAGACCCAGTACTTC
TRBJ2-6 | NA | TRBV27 | NA | CASSLSLDRLFYGANVLTF | TGTGCCAGCAGTCTCAGCCTCGACAGGCTGTTCTATGGGGCCAACGTCCTGACTTTC
TRBJ2-5 | few | TRBV7-2 | TRBD1 | CASSYWGQGETQYF | TGTGCCAGCAGCTACTGGGGACAGGGGGAGACCCAGTACTTC
TRBJ2-2 | NA | TRBV7-2 | NA | CASNRWRAGELFF | TGTGCCAGCAACCGCTGGAGGGCCGGGGAGCTGTTTTTT
TRBJ2-3 | NA | TRBV7-9 | TRBD2 | CASSLAGGIQDTQYF | TGTGCCAGCAGCCTAGCGGGGGGGATTCAGGATACGCAGTATTTT
TRBJ1-2 | NA | TRBV30 | NA | CAWALRGNYGYTF | TGTGCCTGGGCCCTCAGGGGCAACTATGGCTACACCTTC
TRBJ2-3 | NA | TRBV5-1 | NA | CASSPGDEQFGADTQYF | TGCGCCAGCAGCCCGGGGGACGAGCAATTTGGTGCAGATACGCAGTATTTT
TRBJ1-3 | NA | TRBV7-2 | NA | CASRLTSFSGNTIYF | TGTGCCAGCAGGTTGACTTCGTTCTCTGGAAACACCATATATTTT
TRBJ1-6 | NA | TRBV7-2 | NA | CASSLTTGPNSPLHF | TGTGCCAGCAGCTTGACGACAGGCCCTAATTCACCCCTCCACTTT
TRBJ1-6 | NA | TRBV9 | NA | CASSVAGGLSYNSPLHF | TGTGCCAGCAGCGTAGCGGGGGGGCTTTCTTATAATTCACCCCTCCACTTT
TRBJ2-7 | NA | TRBV6-4 | NA | CASSESNEQYF | TGTGCCAGCAGTGAATCGAACGAGCAGTACTTC
TRBJ1-1 | NA | TRBV19 | TRBD1 | CASSTWDRGKTEAFF | TGTGCCAGTAGTACCTGGGACAGGGGTAAAACTGAAGCTTTCTTT
TRBJ1-2 | NA | TRBV19 | TRBD1 | CASSTTGATLGGYTF | TGTGCCAGTAGTACCACAGGGGCCACCCTTGGGGGCTACACCTTC
TRBJ2-3 | NA | TRBV28 | TRBD2 | CASSLITSGGGGTQYF | TGTGCCAGCAGTTTAATTACTAGCGGGGGTGGCGGTACGCAGTATTTT
TRBJ1-2 | NA | TRBV9 | NA | CASSVRQDPNYGYTF | TGTGCCAGCAGCGTCAGACAGGACCCTAACTATGGCTACACCTTC
TRBJ2-2 | NA | TRBV12-5 | NA | CASGLVQGVTGELFF | TGTGCTAGTGGTTTGGTTCAGGGTGTTACCGGGGAGCTGTTTTTT
TRBJ2-7 | NA | TRBV7-3 | TRBD2 | CASSLSGSIDEQYF | TGTGCCAGCAGCTTAAGCGGGAGCATCGACGAGCAGTACTTC
TRBJ1-5 | NA | TRBV15 | NA | CATSSRGGYSNQPQHF | TGTGCCACCAGCAGCCGGGGGGGGTATAGCAATCAGCCCCAGCATTTT
TRBJ2-3 | NA | TRBV29-1 | TRBD1 | CSVRQGSTDTQYF | TGCAGCGTTAGACAGGGTAGCACAGATACGCAGTATTTT
TRBJ2-5 | NA | TRBV6-6 | NA | CASRVRGQGETQYF | TGTGCCAGCCGCGTGCGGGGTCAAGGAGAGACCCAGTACTTC
TRBJ2-5 | NA | TRBV9 | TRBD1 | CASSVDGTGAETQYF | TGTGCCAGCAGCGTAGATGGGACAGGGGCCGAGACCCAGTACTTC
TRBJ1-2 | NA | TRBV30 | TRBD1 | CAWRPDRDYGYTF | TGTGCCTGGAGGCCCGACAGGGACTATGGCTACACCTTC
TRBJ2-6 | NA | TRBV15 | NA | CATSRDPGSGANVLTF | TGTGCCACCAGCAGAGATCCGGGATCTGGGGCCAACGTCCTGACTTTC
TRBJ2-7 | NA | TRBV18 | TRBD1 | CASSPDGQGYEQYF | TGTGCCAGCTCACCGGACGGACAGGGCTACGAGCAGTACTTC
TRBJ2-3 | NA | TRBV21-1 | NA | CASSKVCGRACTDTQYF | TGTGCCAGCAGCAAAGTGTGCGGGAGGGCCTGCACAGATACGCAGTATTTT
TRBJ2-5 | NA | TRBV9 | TRBD1 | CASSSRQGQETQYF | TGTGCCAGCAGCTCCAGACAGGGCCAAGAGACCCAGTACTTC
TRBJ2-6 | NA | TRBV5-1 | TRBD2 | CASSFRTSGAGANVLTF | TGCGCCAGCAGCTTCCGGACTAGCGGTGCTGGGGCCAACGTCCTGACTTTC
TRBJ2-7 | NA | TRBV15 | NA | CATSQGGYEQYF | TGTGCCACCAGTCAAGGGGGTTACGAGCAGTACTTC
TRBJ1-5 | few | TRBV6-5 | TRBD1 | CASSAIDRDQPQHF | TGTGCCAGCAGCGCGATCGACAGGGATCAGCCCCAGCATTTT
TRBJ2-3 | NA | TRBV6-1 | NA | CASSDASRDTQYF | TGTGCCAGCAGTGACGCTAGTCGTGATACGCAGTATTTT
TRBJ1-2 | few | TRBV30 | TRBD1 | CAWGGQKSNYGYTF | TGTGCCTGGGGGGGACAGAAGAGTAACTATGGCTACACCTTC
TRBJ2-3 | NA | TRBV7-8 | TRBD1 | CASSKDRGQSTDTQYF | TGTGCCAGCAGCAAGGACAGGGGGCAGAGCACAGATACGCAGTATTTT
TRBJ1-1 | NA | TRBV6-1 | NA | CASSESQGGSTEAFF | TGTGCCAGCAGTGAGTCACAGGGCGGGAGCACTGAAGCTTTCTTT
TRBJ2-7 | NA | TRBV4-1 | NA | CASSRIGTGSEQYF | TGCGCCAGCAGCCGTATAGGTACGGGTTCTGAGCAGTACTTC
TRBJ2-2 | NA | TRBV7-9 | TRBD1 | CASSLVAGTGGTGELFF | TGTGCCAGCAGCTTAGTAGCCGGGACAGGGGGAACCGGGGAGCTGTTTTTT
TRBJ2-3 | once | TRBV5-1 | NA | CASSFHRDTDTQYF | TGCGCCAGCAGCTTCCACAGGGACACAGATACGCAGTATTTT
TRBJ1-4 | NA | TRBV19 | NA | CASSPRGHRALNEKLFF | TGTGCCAGTAGTCCACGGGGCCACAGGGCGCTTAATGAAAAACTGTTTTTT
TRBJ1-5 | few | TRBV18 | NA | CASSAGLGGGQPQHF | TGTGCCAGCTCAGCGGGCCTCGGGGGGGGTCAGCCCCAGCATTTT
TRBJ2-7 | NA | TRBV7-3 | NA | CASSLMASGSYEQYF | TGTGCCAGCAGCTTAATGGCTTCAGGGTCCTACGAGCAGTACTTC
TRBJ1-5 | NA | TRBV19 | NA | CASSRGPSNQPQHF | TGTGCCAGTAGCCGCGGCCCTAGCAATCAGCCCCAGCATTTT
TRBJ2-1 | NA | TRBV2 | NA | CASPGLTSYNEQFF | TGTGCCAGCCCGGGACTGACCTCCTACAATGAGCAGTTCTTC
TRBJ1-2 | once | TRBV19 | NA | CASSISRDYGYTF | TGTGCCAGTAGTATCTCCAGGGACTATGGCTACACTTTC
TRBJ1-1 | NA | TRBV10-3 | TRBD1 | CASKPGTGVESGEAFF | TGTGCCTCGAAGCCCGGGACAGGGGTTGAAAGCGGTGAAGCTTTCTTT
TRBJ2-3 | NA | TRBV6-5 | TRBD2 | CASSLSGGSNTQYF | TGTGCCAGCAGTCTCAGCGGGGGGTCAAATACGCAGTATTTT
TRBJ2-7 | NA | TRBV18 | TRBD1 | CASSPGQQSSYEQYF | TGTGCCAGCTCCCCGGGACAGCAAAGCTCCTACGAGCAGTACTTC
TRBJ2-7 | NA | TRBV29-1 | TRBD2 | CSVELAGAYEQYF | TGCAGCGTTGAACTAGCGGGAGCCTACGAGCAGTACTTC
TRBJ1-4 | NA | TRBV4-1 | NA | CASSRGLNEKLFF | TGCGCCAGCAGCCGGGGGCTTAATGAAAAACTGTTTTTT